The T cell receptor beta chain under discussion was sequenced for a study of shared clonotypes between healthy human individuals. In the study overall: CD4 naive and memory got three plates each, CD8 naive two, CD8 memory one.

There are 12 residues in the CDR3. The V end was cut by 5 bases, the J end by 6 bases, with 8 bases between. Germline values: CDR1 MNHEY, CDR2 SMNVEV (reference sequence). Genomic DNA (from each subset) was split evenly across several immunoSEQ plates. As handled by the study authors: Quality scores were absent from the junction-only immunoSEQ sequences, so filtering differed. Clones were sequenced by immunoSEQ multiplex PCR, and TCRdb holds only the in-frame ones, with some missing. D and trimming come from the DNA, and the V and J calls and clone size come from that table. The sample lists some 2,100,000 clones; just over 90% were seen once. Naive CD8 cells, CD45RO-negative and positively selected for CCR7, excluded terminally differentiated effector memory CD45RA+ cells. For this clone: The antigen remains unidentified.

Study results and limitations: Richness estimates generally favored naive over memory subsets.

The chain is built from TRBV27 and TRBJ2-1; D gene uncertain. The source of this sequence is a young man in good health. Some clones in this sample may be carry-over from other donors' samples. Input material: naive CD8+ T cells from PBMCs. CDR3 sequence reads: CASSEHSNEQFF. CDR3 in DNA: TGTGCCAGCAGTGAGCACAGCAATGAGCAGTTCTTC.